The clone carrying this T cell receptor beta chain was picked up a small number of times. The entry originates in a study of molecular identifiers for immune sequencing clone quantification. From the PCR reads, TCRdb called clonotypes with MiXCR, one entry per CDR3 protein. Of over 85,000 distinct CDR3 sequences in the sample, roughly 23% were seen once. V shed 2 bases and J shed 0 bases, with 14 bases lying between them. The germline CDR1 and CDR2 sequences are SGHAT and FQNNGV. The CDR3 totals 16 residues. The sequence derives from a human donor in good health. Some libraries in this study had Jurkat cell RNA spiked in. The sequenced sample was naive CD8+ T cells from blood, with Jurkat cell RNA spiked in. Subset defined: FACS-sorted CD8+CD4-CCR7+CD45RA+ naive T cells. The V call is TRBV11-2, the J call TRBJ2-7; D remains ambiguous. The CDR3 reads CASSLNGRAYSYEQYF. CDR3 nucleotides: TGTGCCAGCAGCTTAAATGGCCGGGCGTACTCCTACGAGCAGTACTTC.